The 23 T cell receptor beta chains below were found in one sample sequenced in a study of T-cell reconstitution after alpha-beta-depleted transplantation in children. Library preparation (for TCRbeta) was performed with unique molecular identifiers. From the PCR reads, TCRdb called clonotypes with MiXCR, one entry per CDR3 protein. The profile covers about 260,000 distinct CDR3 sequences, with roughly 10% appearing a single time and roughly a quarter taken by the ten largest. The sample was peripheral blood, taken 180 days after TCRalphabeta/CD19-depleted stem cell transplant. The receptors were gathered from a male patient between 2 and 9 years old who had a stem cell transplant for chronic granulomatous disease, so the T cells may come from the graft donor.

This clonotype was seen a few times. The chain uses TRBV20-1 and TRBJ2-5; 14 bases line up with TRBD2. The CDR3 is made up of 15 amino acids. The germline V gene encodes CDR1 DFQATT and CDR2 SNEGSKA (reference sequence). Trimming removed 5 bases from V and 7 bases from J; junction bases left unmatched: 9. The CDR3 reads CSAPRLAGGGGTQYF. CDR3 in DNA: TGCAGTGCTCCCAGACTAGCGGGAGGGGGGGGGACCCAGTACTTC.

This clonotype was observed many times. The chain combines TRBV7-6 with TRBJ2-2; 9 bases agree with TRBD2. Germline CDR1 and CDR2: SGHVS and FNYEAQ. The CDR3 runs 18 residues. J gave up 0 bases and V 1 base, and 6 bases lay outside the gene matches. CDR3: CASSLGGTSYANTGELFF. The CDR3 nucleotides read TGTGCCAGCAGCTTAGGCGGGACTAGCTACGCGAACACCGGGGAGCTGTTTTTT.

This clonotype occurred many times. V gene TRBV6-2 or TRBV6-3 combines with J gene TRBJ1-2; D unresolved. This CDR3 comprises 12 residues. Germline-derived CDR1 and CDR2 are MNHEY and SVGEGT. Trimming took off 7 bases at V and 7 bases at J, with 13 bases between the two ends. CDR3 in DNA: TGTGCCAGCAACAACGAGATGGGTGGCTACACCTTC. This translates into CASNNEMGGYTF.

The DNA for the CDR3 is TGTGCCAGCAGTTGGGACTCGGAAGATACGCAGTATTTT. This sequence encodes CASSWDSEDTQYF. The chain links TRBV2 to TRBJ2-3, with D tentatively TRBD2 (6 bases). Looked up from germline, CDR1 is SNHLY and CDR2 is FYNNEI. The CDR3 is 13 amino acids. The V and J ends lost 5 bases and 5 bases respectively, with 11 bases between them. Based on the CDR3 plus reference TRBV2 and TRBJ2-3, the full variable domain is EPEVTQTPSHQVTQMGQEVILRCVPISNHLYFYWYRQILGQKVEFLVSFYNNEISEKSEIFDDQFSVERPDGSNFTLKIRSTKLEDSAMYFCASSWDSEDTQYFGPGTRLTVL.

As concerns this clonotype: One base away lies a much larger clone, so this may be a sequencing read error. J is TRBJ1-2 and V is TRBV20-1, with D unclear. Trimming cost V 5 bases and J 3 bases, with 13 bases left between them. The CDR3 contains 13 residues. CDR1 DFQATT and CDR2 SNEGSKA come from the germline V gene (reference sequence). Written as DNA, the CDR3 is TGCAGTGCTGAGCGCATACGCGACTATGGCTACACCTTC. This translates into CSAERIRDYGYTF.

This clonotype has only a few counts. CDR3 residues: CSAEGPRYEQYF. CDR3 coding DNA: TGCAGTGCCGAGGGCCCGAGGTACGAGCAGTACTTC. This sequence joins TRBV20-1 and TRBJ2-7; D is possibly TRBD2 (5 bases). Per germline, CDR1 DFQATT and CDR2 SNEGSKA (reference sequence). Trimming took off 6 bases at V and 4 bases at J, with 13 bases between the two ends. The CDR3 totals 12 residues.

The table lists this clonotype with many counts. The chain joins TRBV6-5 to TRBJ2-1; a weak D match, TRBD2 (5 bases). Germline CDR1 MNHEY, CDR2 SVGAGI. The CDR3 contains 12 residues. Trimming pared 7 bases from V and 8 bases from J, leaving 12 bases between. CDR3 sequence (DNA): TGTGCCAGCAAAGGAGGAGCGGATGAGCAGTTCTTC. This codes for CASKGGADEQFF.

The sample holds many counts of this clonotype. The chain combines TRBV6-1 with TRBJ2-3; 14 bases match TRBD2. CDR3 size: 16 residues. Looked up from germline, CDR1 is MNHNS and CDR2 is SASEGT. Germline trimming cut 6 bases from V and 4 bases from J; bases unmatched to any gene: 6. The CDR3 DNA reads as TGTGCCAGCAGGCAGACTAGCGGGAGGGTAGCAGATACGCAGTATTTT. Its protein product is CASRQTSGRVADTQYF.

The V gene is TRBV25-1, the J gene TRBJ2-1, with 7 bases that match TRBD2. This CDR3 comprises 14 residues. Germline V gene lookup returns CDR1 MGHDK and CDR2 SYGVNS. Trimming took 5 bases from V and 9 from J; bases not matched to a gene: 10. CDR3 nucleotide sequence: TGTGCCAGCAGTAAGAGCGGGGCCCGAGGTGAGCAGTTCTTC. It encodes CASSKSGARGEQFF.

This clonotype appeared many times. The gene calls are TRBV7-9 and TRBJ2-3; 9 bases are shared with TRBD1. This CDR3 comprises 17 residues. The germline gives CDR1 SEHNR, CDR2 FQNEAQ (reference sequence). The V segment lost 2 bases and the J segment 2 bases; nucleotides outside the gene matches: 8. The CDR3 sequence: CASSLPLWTGVTDTQYF. CDR3 in DNA: TGTGCCAGCAGCTTACCCCTTTGGACAGGGGTCACAGATACGCAGTATTTT.

This clonotype showed up just a few times. CDR3 nucleotides: TGTGCCAGCAGTTACTCCCTTGCGGGAGAGCAGTTCTTC. Protein sequence: CASSYSLAGEQFF. The J gene is TRBJ2-1, the V gene TRBV12-3 or TRBV12-4; a weak D match, TRBD2 (6 bases). Trimming removed 4 bases from V and 10 bases from J, with 14 bases in between. The CDR3 is 13 residues long.

Details on this clonotype: A read error is possible here, since a much larger clone lies one base away. The CDR3 coding sequence is TGTCCCAGCAGTTTAAACCCTAGTCTGCTCTACAATGAGCAGTTCTTC. Encoded protein: CPSSLNPSLLYNEQFF. The chain links TRBV27 to TRBJ2-1; D is unclear. Per germline, CDR1 MNHEY and CDR2 SMNVEV (reference sequence). The CDR3 runs to 16 residues.

This clonotype was observed many times. V and J are TRBV7-2 and TRBJ2-7; 7 bases fit TRBD1. Germline CDR1 SGHTA, CDR2 FQGNSA. V lost 6 bases, J lost 2 bases, and 16 bases stayed unmatched. CDR3 size: 17 residues. The CDR3 DNA reads as TGTGCCAGCAGTCTAACCGTAGGGGACAGTTTTACCTACGAGCAGTACTTC. Protein sequence: CASSLTVGDSFTYEQYF.

This clonotype was seen many times. J is TRBJ1-6 and V is TRBV12-3 or TRBV12-4; 9 bases are shared with TRBD1. V dropped 3 bases and J dropped 7; count of bases not matched to a gene: 7. This CDR3 is 16 amino acids long. As DNA, the CDR3 is TGTGCCAGCAGTTTCGGCCCGGACAGGGGAAATTCACCCCTCCACTTT. Its protein is CASSFGPDRGNSPLHF.

Notes on this clonotype: This clone may be a read error of a much larger clone one base away. CDR3 loop: CVSSLATGVAQSGANVLTF. CDR3 bases: TGTGTCAGCAGCTTGGCGACGGGGGTAGCCCAATCTGGGGCCAACGTCCTGACTTTC. The genes are TRBV5-6 and TRBJ2-6, with D tentatively TRBD2 (6 bases). Germline loops: CDR1 SGHDT, CDR2 YYEEEE. This CDR3 has 19 residues.

The genes are TRBV2 and TRBJ2-5; 7 nucleotides align to TRBD2. The J segment lost 4 bases and the V segment lost 7 bases, leaving 15 bases of the junction unmatched. The length of the CDR3 is 16 residues. CDR1 is SNHLY and CDR2 is FYNNEI in the germline V gene. The CDR3 loop is CASTRGLAAIGETQYF. CDR3 nucleotides: TGTGCCAGCACTCGAGGGCTAGCGGCCATTGGAGAGACCCAGTACTTC.

This clonotype was observed at least ten times. The V and J genes are TRBV10-3 and TRBJ2-1; 9 nucleotides match TRBD1. Per the germline V gene, CDR1 is ENHRY and CDR2 is SYGVKD. CDR3 length: 14 residues. V lost 6 bases and J lost 10; bases outside the gene matches: 10. CDR3 residues: CAISRDRVVLEQFF. CDR3 in DNA: TGTGCCATCAGCCGGGACAGGGTCGTTTTGGAGCAGTTCTTC.

This clonotype has just a few counts. The chain couples TRBV3-1 to TRBJ2-7, with 9 bases fitting TRBD1. The CDR3 runs 16 residues. V shed 0 bases, J shed 4 bases, and the junction held 7 bases outside the gene matches. Germline CDR1 LGHDT, CDR2 YNNKEL (reference sequence). This CDR3 reads CASSQEAGTGSYEQYF. In DNA, the CDR3 is TGTGCCAGCAGCCAAGAAGCCGGGACAGGGTCATACGAGCAGTACTTC.

The gene calls are TRBV21-1 and TRBJ2-5; TRBD1, the table's D call, was not compared with the DNA. TRBV21-1 is deemed a pseudogene. The CDR3 loop spans 14 amino acids. CDR3 nucleotide sequence: TGTGCCAGCAACCTTCGGGCAGGGAGAAAGACCCAGTACTTC. Protein: CASNLRAGRKTQYF.

This clonotype came up many times. This sequence joins TRBV11-2 and TRBJ2-1; 8 bases are a match to TRBD2. This CDR3 region has 19 residues. Per germline, CDR1 SGHAT and CDR2 FQNNGV. Trimming took 0 bases from V and 8 from J; bases not matched to a gene: 18. The CDR3 loop is CASSLDRRVSGTAGDEQFF. CDR3 nucleotides: TGTGCCAGCAGCTTAGATCGCCGAGTTAGCGGGACCGCCGGGGATGAGCAGTTCTTC.

This clonotype was counted ten times or more. The chain couples TRBV4-1 to TRBJ2-2, with D maybe TRBD2 (6 bases). CDR1 and CDR2 from the germline V gene are MGHRA and YSYEKL. V dropped 0 bases and J dropped 0 bases, with 11 bases sitting between them. The CDR3 is made up of 17 amino acids. CDR3 coding DNA: TGCGCCAGCAGCCAAGACGTTAGCGGAGCGAACACCGGGGAGCTGTTTTTT. Its protein product is CASSQDVSGANTGELFF.

Many counts were recorded for this clonotype. The rearrangement uses TRBV5-1 and TRBJ2-1; no clear D gene. V dropped 3 bases and J dropped 5 bases, with 12 bases sitting between them. The CDR3 is made up of 14 amino acids. Germline loops: CDR1 SGHRS, CDR2 YFSETQ. The CDR3 coding sequence is TGCGCCAGCAGCTCCTGGACCGTAGACAATGAGCAGTTCTTC. It specifies CASSSWTVDNEQFF. Based on the CDR3 plus reference TRBV5-1 and TRBJ2-1, the full variable domain is KAGVTQTPRYLIKTRGQQVTLSCSPISGHRSVSWYQQTPGQGLQFLFEYFSETQRNKGNFPGRFSGRQFSNSRSEMNVSTLELGDSALYLCASSSWTVDNEQFFGPGTRLTVL.

At least ten counts were recorded for this clonotype. The J gene is TRBJ2-2, the V gene TRBV5-1, with D unresolved. Germline assignment: CDR1 SGHRS and CDR2 YFSETQ. The CDR3 spans 17 residues. Trimming removed 1 base at V and 0 bases at J, with 13 bases between. The CDR3, as DNA: TGCGCCAGCAGCTTGTCCGAAATCCGGACGAACACCGGGGAGCTGTTTTTT. This translates into CASSLSEIRTNTGELFF.